The 31 T cell receptor beta chains given below trace back to one sample, sequenced in a study of type 1 regulatory T cells (dated by TCRdb to 2020 to 2022). Their recognized antigens are unknown. The data were produced on an Illumina MiSeq. TCRdb's own reprocessing of the public reads used fastp at Q25 and MiXCR and kept productive beta chains. Each entry merges the rows of one CDR3 protein and shows their most common DNA and genes. The sample yields fewer than 25,000 distinct CDR3 sequences; less than 60% were counted once. The ten largest clones add up to around 5% of the sample. Sequences were obtained from cultured T cells, either the whole culture or a sorted T cell fraction (not recorded which). These receptors originate from a human donor in good health.

This clonotype was seen a handful of times. The V and J genes are TRBV12-3 or TRBV12-4 and TRBJ1-5; TRBD1 agrees at 8 bases. The CDR3 loop spans 16 amino acids. J lost 7 bases, V lost 3 bases, and 11 bases had no gene match. Here the CDR3 reads CASSFGTGPLEQPQHF. The CDR3 coding sequence is TGTGCCAGCAGTTTCGGGACAGGACCTCTCGAGCAGCCCCAGCATTTT.

The J gene is TRBJ2-7, the V gene TRBV6-2 or TRBV6-3; D is perhaps TRBD1 (6 bases). CDR3 length: 13 amino acids. V lost 5 bases to trimming and J lost 3 bases, with 11 bases between them. The germline gives CDR1 MNHEY, CDR2 SVGEGT. CDR3 protein: CASSQTGIYEQYF. CDR3 nucleotides: TGTGCCAGCAGTCAAACAGGGATCTACGAGCAGTACTTC.

This sequence joins TRBV5-1 and TRBJ2-3, with TRBD2 matching over 12 bases. The CDR3 extends over 15 amino acids. Germline V gives CDR1 SGHRS, CDR2 YFSETQ. The trim removed 3 bases at V and 5 bases at J, leaving 4 bases unmatched. Written as DNA, the CDR3 is TGCGCCAGCAGCTCCGGACTAGCGGGGATAGATACGCAGTATTTT. Protein product: CASSSGLAGIDTQYF.

The chain recombines TRBV5-4 with TRBJ1-1; no firm D call. Trimming took off 6 bases at V and 4 bases at J, with 13 bases between the two ends. The CDR3 is 13 residues long. CDR1 and CDR2 (germline): SGHNT, YYREEE (reference sequence). The CDR3 region has the DNA TGTGCCAGCACCACCAGCGGCACCACTGAAGCTTTCTTT. Residues: CASTTSGTTEAFF.

By sample fraction, this clonotype is medium-sized. The chain joins TRBV12-3 or TRBV12-4 to TRBJ1-2; weak D call: TRBD1 (5 bases). V lost 3 bases and J 7 bases, leaving 6 bases between the germline ends. There are 11 residues in the CDR3. This CDR3 is CASSLRGGYTF. As DNA, the CDR3 is TGTGCCAGCAGTTTGAGGGGTGGCTACACCTTC.

This clonotype was recorded only once. The gene calls are TRBV5-1 and TRBJ2-5, with D uncertain. Germline assignment: CDR1 SGHRS and CDR2 YFSETQ. This CDR3 is 11 amino acids long. Trimming stripped 2 bases from V and 1 base from J, with 0 bases between. The CDR3 reads CASSFQETQYF. CDR3 DNA: TGCGCCAGCAGCTTCCAAGAGACCCAGTACTTC.

The genes are TRBV5-1 and TRBJ2-3; D not certain. The germline V gene encodes CDR1 SGHRS and CDR2 YFSETQ. The CDR3 length is 16 residues. Trimming cost V 4 bases and J 0 bases, with 15 bases left between them. In DNA, the CDR3 is TGCGCCAGCAGCGCTCAACCCGCTCTAAGCACAGATACGCAGTATTTT. Translation gives CASSAQPALSTDTQYF. Drawing the rest from reference TRBV5-1 and TRBJ2-3, the complete variable domain is KAGVTQTPRYLIKTRGQQVTLSCSPISGHRSVSWYQQTPGQGLQFLFEYFSETQRNKGNFPGRFSGRQFSNSRSEMNVSTLELGDSALYLCASSAQPALSTDTQYFGPGTRLTVL.

The DNA for the CDR3 is TGTGCCAGCAGTTACGTTGCGGGGGGGCTGGCAGATACGCAGTATTTT. It specifies CASSYVAGGLADTQYF. The chain joins TRBV6-2 or TRBV6-3 to TRBJ2-3; 9 nucleotides match TRBD2. With V trimmed by 2 bases and J by 4 bases, 7 bases remained unmatched. Germline V lookup: CDR1 MNHEY, CDR2 SVGEGT. The CDR3 length is 16 residues.

This clonotype was seen only a few times. This chain uses TRBV6-2 or TRBV6-3 with TRBJ1-5, with D perhaps matching TRBD1 (5 bases). Trimming stripped 2 bases from V and 0 bases from J, with 8 bases between. The germline gives CDR1 MNHEY, CDR2 SVGEGT. This CDR3 spans 15 amino acids. CDR3 DNA: TGTGCCAGCAGTTACCAGGGTTATAGCAATCAGCCCCAGCATTTT. It codes for CASSYQGYSNQPQHF.

The V gene is TRBV6-1, the J gene TRBJ1-4; D not resolved. CDR3 length: 15 residues. Germline CDR1 reads MNHNS; CDR2 reads SASEGT. The V and J ends lost 6 bases and 0 bases respectively, with 11 bases between them. As DNA, the CDR3 is TGTGCCAGCAGGCAAGACGCAGCAACTAATGAAAAACTGTTTTTT. Protein: CASRQDAATNEKLFF.

In this sample, this clonotype turned up a few times. This chain connects TRBV24-1 to TRBJ1-2; 7 nucleotides line up with TRBD1. In germline, CDR1 is KGHDR, CDR2 SFDVKD. CDR3 length: 15 amino acids. The V gene end was trimmed by 4 bases and the J gene end by 3 bases; junction bases not matched to a gene: 7. CDR3 protein: CATSDPAGGDYGYTF. The DNA for the CDR3 is TGTGCCACCAGTGACCCGGCAGGGGGGGACTATGGCTACACCTTC.

This clonotype was detected only a few times. V is TRBV10-3 and J is TRBJ2-3; 11 nucleotides match TRBD1. V shed 6 bases and J 1 base; nucleotides not matched to a gene: 0. Germline CDR1 reads ENHRY; CDR2 reads SYGVKD. The CDR3 consists of 14 residues. This chain's CDR3 is CAIRGQGGTDTQYF. The CDR3 region has the DNA TGTGCCATCAGGGGACAGGGGGGCACAGATACGCAGTATTTT.

The rearrangement uses TRBV2 and TRBJ2-3, with D possibly called TRBD1 or TRBD2 (6 bases each). The CDR3 runs to 16 residues. Germline V gene data show CDR1 as SNHLY and CDR2 as FYNNEI. Trimming stripped 5 bases from V and 8 bases from J, with 23 bases between. The CDR3 sequence is CASSTHRGLSTSTQYF. CDR3 sequence (DNA): TGTGCCAGCAGTACCCATCGGGGGCTCTCTACGAGTACGCAGTATTTT.

The chain employs TRBV20-1 and TRBJ1-2, with a weak D call TRBD1 (5 bases). The germline V gene has CDR1 DFQATT and CDR2 SNEGSKA (reference sequence). This CDR3 has 14 residues. V lost 1 base and J 4 bases, leaving 13 bases between the germline ends. This CDR3 is CSARAETGGYGYTF. The CDR3 DNA sequence: TGCAGTGCTAGAGCTGAAACGGGGGGCTATGGCTACACCTTC.

The J gene is TRBJ2-7, the V gene TRBV5-1; a weak D match, TRBD1 (5 bases). V gave up 0 bases and J gave up 4 bases, with 20 bases separating them. The CDR3 is made up of 17 amino acids. Germline CDR1 and CDR2: SGHRS and YFSETQ. Here the CDR3 reads CASSLGLDTSFWYEQYF. CDR3 sequence (DNA): TGCGCCAGCAGCTTGGGGCTGGACACCTCTTTTTGGTACGAGCAGTACTTC.

This clonotype was observed once. This rearrangement joins TRBV7-2 to TRBJ1-5, with D maybe TRBD1 (6 bases). Looked up from germline, CDR1 is SGHTA and CDR2 is FQGNSA. The CDR3 extends over 15 amino acids. V shed 5 bases and J shed 5 bases, with 16 bases lying between them. In DNA form, the CDR3 reads TGTGCCAGCAGCCCTAGCTCAGGGGCCCATCAGCCCCAGCATTTT. It encodes CASSPSSGAHQPQHF.

This clonotype was counted a single time. The CDR3 sequence: CASSQAHNEQFF. In DNA, the CDR3 is TGTGCCAGCAGTCAGGCCCACAATGAGCAGTTCTTC. This rearrangement joins TRBV28 to TRBJ2-1; D not resolved. Germline CDR1 and CDR2: MDHEN and SYDVKM. There are 12 residues in the CDR3. V was clipped by 5 bases and J by 5 bases, with 7 bases between them.

Concerning this clonotype itself: A read error is possible here, since a much larger clone lies one base away. This chain links TRBV20-1 with TRBJ1-2; D is possibly TRBD1 (6 bases). Germline CDR1 reads DFQATT; CDR2 reads SNEGSKA (reference sequence). The V end was cut by 4 bases, the J end by 8 bases, with 14 bases between. The length of the CDR3 is 12 residues. CDR3 nucleotide sequence: TGCAGTGCTACGGGGGGCTCTATCGGCTACACCTTC. This sequence encodes CSATGGSIGYTF.

This clonotype is medium-sized in the sample. The chain combines TRBV29-1 with TRBJ2-3; TRBD2 matches 11 bases. V shed 7 bases and J 2 bases; nucleotides not matched to a gene: 2. CDR1 is SQVTM, CDR2 ANQGSEA, per germline. The CDR3 length is 13 residues. The DNA for the CDR3 is TGCAGCGAGACTAGCGGGAACACAGATACGCAGTATTTT. Its protein product is CSETSGNTDTQYF.

The sample holds a few counts of this clonotype. The V and J genes are TRBV5-1 and TRBJ2-5, with a possible D match to TRBD2 (6 bases). The CDR3 is made up of 14 amino acids. The V end was cut by 4 bases, the J end by 1 base, with 11 bases between. Germline values: CDR1 SGHRS, CDR2 YFSETQ. The CDR3 is CASSLGGVQETQYF. CDR3 in DNA: TGCGCCAGCAGCCTGGGGGGTGTCCAAGAGACCCAGTACTTC.

The genes are TRBV6-1 and TRBJ1-2; maybe TRBD1 (6 bases). The germline V and J ends were trimmed by 6 bases and 0 bases, with 20 bases remaining between them. Looked up from germline, CDR1 is MNHNS and CDR2 is SASEGT. The CDR3 is 17 residues long. The CDR3 is CASRRHLTGITNYGYTF. CDR3 nucleotides: TGTGCCAGCAGACGACATTTGACAGGAATTACTAACTATGGCTACACCTTC.

The chain combines TRBV7-2 with TRBJ2-2; 8 bases line up with TRBD1. The germline gives CDR1 SGHTA, CDR2 FQGNSA. The CDR3 extends over 16 amino acids. The trim removed 4 bases at V and 3 bases at J, leaving 7 bases unmatched. This CDR3 is CASSSRTGTHTGELFF. CDR3 sequence (DNA): TGTGCCAGCAGCTCCCGGACAGGGACACACACCGGGGAGCTGTTTTTT.

The CDR3 DNA is TGTGCCAGCAGGCGAAGGGGGGGCCGGGTCACTGAAGCTTTCTTT. Translating gives CASRRRGGRVTEAFF. This rearrangement joins TRBV4-2 to TRBJ1-1; TRBD1 is a possible D gene (6 bases). Trimming removed 6 bases at V and 4 bases at J, with 18 bases between. Germline V gene lookup returns CDR1 LGHNA and CDR2 YNFKEQ. The CDR3 runs to 15 residues.

This clonotype was observed a handful of times. The CDR3 coding sequence is TGTGCCAGCAGCCTCGGGACTAGCGGGGAGACTTTAAGGAATGAGCAGTTCTTC. Its protein product is CASSLGTSGETLRNEQFF. The rearrangement uses TRBV7-6 and TRBJ2-1; TRBD2 aligns across 13 bases. The J segment lost 7 bases and the V segment lost 5 bases, leaving 14 bases of the junction unmatched. The CDR3 contains 18 residues. Germline values: CDR1 SGHVS, CDR2 FNYEAQ.

This clonotype was observed once. The chain uses TRBV7-2 and TRBJ2-7, with a tentative D call TRBD2 (6 bases). CDR1 is SGHTA and CDR2 is FQGNSA in the germline V gene. V was clipped by 0 bases and J by 6 bases, with 6 bases between them. CDR3 length: 12 amino acids. The CDR3 region is CASSLAGLEQYF. CDR3 nucleotides: TGTGCCAGCAGCTTAGCGGGACTCGAGCAGTACTTC.

The chain couples TRBV6-5 to TRBJ1-2; D gene uncertain. Germline CDR1 reads MNHEY; CDR2 reads SVGAGI. The V gene lost 4 bases and the J gene lost 2 bases, with 8 bases spanning the gap. The CDR3 totals 13 residues. CDR3 nucleotides: TGTGCCAGCAGTTGCGACGGCAACTATGGCTACACCTTC. It yields the protein CASSCDGNYGYTF.

The chain recombines TRBV20-1 with TRBJ1-5; 8 nucleotides align to TRBD1. This CDR3 has 16 amino acids. With 6 bases clipped from V and 5 bases from J, the junction kept 15 bases outside the gene matches. Germline CDR1 is DFQATT and CDR2 is SNEGSKA (reference sequence). CDR3: CSAARLGQGNYQPQHF. For the CDR3, the DNA is TGCAGTGCCGCACGCCTCGGACAGGGTAACTATCAGCCCCAGCATTTT.

This sequence joins TRBV12-3 or TRBV12-4 and TRBJ2-5; 11 nucleotides match TRBD2. The CDR3 has 16 amino acids. Losses at the gene ends were 5 bases for V and 4 bases for J; bases not matched to a gene: 9. This chain's CDR3 is CASSPGRLAGGETQYF. The CDR3, as DNA: TGTGCCAGCAGTCCGGGTCGGCTAGCGGGGGGAGAGACCCAGTACTTC.

This chain connects TRBV2 to TRBJ1-6; no firm D call. Germline V gene lookup returns CDR1 SNHLY and CDR2 FYNNEI. V lost 4 bases, J lost 8 bases, and 15 bases lay in between. This CDR3 is 15 amino acids long. The CDR3 DNA reads as TGTGCCAGCAGTGGGGAGGCCTTACCTCATTCACCCCTCCACTTT. Translating it yields CASSGEALPHSPLHF.

This chain uses TRBV7-2 with TRBJ2-7; 8 nucleotides align to TRBD1. V shed 5 bases and J 0 bases; nucleotides not matched to a gene: 6. This CDR3 contains 15 residues. Germline CDR1 is SGHTA and CDR2 is FQGNSA. CDR3 protein: CASSMGQAISYEQYV. CDR3 nucleotide sequence: TGTGCCAGCAGCATGGGACAGGCTATCTCCTACGAGCAGTACGTC.

This clonotype is medium-sized within its sample. The chain employs TRBV27 and TRBJ1-6; 11 bases map to TRBD1. The trim removed 5 bases at V and 9 bases at J, leaving 9 bases unmatched. This CDR3 is 16 amino acids long. Germline V gene lookup returns CDR1 MNHEY and CDR2 SMNVEV (reference sequence). The CDR3 bases are TGTGCCAGCAGTCCATACCTCGGACAGGGGGCTTCACCCCTCCACTTT. Translation gives CASSPYLGQGASPLHF.